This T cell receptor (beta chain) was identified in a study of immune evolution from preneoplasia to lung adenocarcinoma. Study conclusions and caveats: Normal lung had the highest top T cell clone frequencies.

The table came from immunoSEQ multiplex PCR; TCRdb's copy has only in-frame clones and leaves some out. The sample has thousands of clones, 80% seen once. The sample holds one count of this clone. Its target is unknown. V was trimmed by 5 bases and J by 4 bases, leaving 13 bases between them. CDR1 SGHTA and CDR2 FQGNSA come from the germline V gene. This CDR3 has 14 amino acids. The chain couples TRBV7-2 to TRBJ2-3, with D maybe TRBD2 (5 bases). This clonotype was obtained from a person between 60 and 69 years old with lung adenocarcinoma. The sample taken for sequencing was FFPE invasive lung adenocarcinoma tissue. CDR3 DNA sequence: TGTGCCAGCAGCCCGAGGGTTGGGGCAGATACGCAGTATTTT. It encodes CASSPRVGADTQYF.